The entry below gives a single TCR beta chain sequence along with its context. Nashville, Tennessee was home to all donors, who were Caucasian adults. With V trimmed by 1 base and J by 3 bases, 2 bases remained unmatched. The CDR3 extends over 15 amino acids. The germline gives CDR1 ENHRY, CDR2 SYGVKD. The data derive from a study of shared clonotypes between healthy human individuals. Across the whole study: A donor's plate count was three for CD4 naive and three for CD4 memory; CD8 naive had two and CD8 memory one.

Sequenced by immunoSEQ multiplex PCR; TCRdb stores in-frame clones only, minus some. The sample holds millions of clones, roughly 93% seen once. This chain uses TRBV10-3 with TRBJ2-3, with 9 positions matching TRBD1. The specimen was naive CD4+ T cells from PBMCs. Stated subset: CD45RA+ positively selected. The TCR was taken from a man aged 18-30 years in good health. Some clones in this sample may be carry-over from other donors' samples. DNA for the CDR3: TGTGCCATCAGTGAGTTGGGACAGGGAACAGATACGCAGTATTTT. It is translated as CAISELGQGTDTQYF.